The 32 T cell receptor beta chains presented below share a single source sample, sequenced in a study of OX40 agonist ivuxolimab in advanced cancers. Data came from immunoSEQ multiplex PCR; TCRdb stores just in-frame clones and leaves some out. This sample yields about 90,000 clones, of which about 90% are seen a single time; 7.4% belongs to the top ten. Material: CD4+ or CD8+ T cells sorted from blood, obtained in a trial of the OX40 agonist ivuxolimab. The origin of the receptors is an adult with an advanced solid tumor such as melanoma, head and neck, liver or kidney cancer.

CDR3 nucleotide sequence: TGTGCCTGGACCCGGGAGTTAGGGGGAGGCACCGGGGAGCTGTTTTTT. It translates to CAWTRELGGGTGELFF. V usage is TRBV30 and J usage is TRBJ2-2; D could derive from TRBD1 or TRBD2 (6 bases each). This CDR3 is built from 16 residues. Looked up from germline, CDR1 is GTSNPN and CDR2 is SVGIG (reference sequence). V lost 4 bases and J lost 4, with 19 bases in between. The full variable domain, completed using reference TRBV30 and TRBJ2-2, is SQTIHQWPATLVQPVGSPLSLECTVEGTSNPNLYWYRQAAGRGLQLLFYSVGIGQISSEVPQNLSASRPQDRQFILSSKKLLLSDSGFYLCAWTRELGGGTGELFFGEGSRLTVL.

The chain carries TRBV10-2 and TRBJ2-1, with D uncertain. The germline V gene encodes CDR1 WSHSY and CDR2 SAAADI. This CDR3 is built from 14 residues. V lost 6 bases and J 5 bases, leaving 14 bases between the germline ends. The CDR3 loop reads CASSPVSADNEQFF. DNA of the CDR3: TGCGCCAGCAGCCCAGTCTCGGCCGACAATGAGCAGTTCTTC.

This clone occurred a few times. The chain couples TRBV30 to TRBJ2-3; the match to TRBD2 covers 10 bases. With 7 bases clipped from V and 6 bases from J, the junction kept 13 bases outside the gene matches. Per germline, CDR1 GTSNPN and CDR2 SVGIG (reference sequence). This CDR3 contains 15 residues. CDR3 residues: CAYDRGLAGVDTQYF. CDR3 bases: TGTGCCTATGACCGCGGGCTAGCGGGAGTGGATACGCAGTATTTT. The variable domain in full, with the rest retrieved from reference TRBV30 and TRBJ2-3, is SQTIHQWPATLVQPVGSPLSLECTVEGTSNPNLYWYRQAAGRGLQLLFYSVGIGQISSEVPQNLSASRPQDRQFILSSKKLLLSDSGFYLCAYDRGLAGVDTQYFGPGTRLTVL.

The chain recombines TRBV10-1 with TRBJ2-7, with D possibly matching TRBD1 (5 bases). Germline CDR1 WNHNN, CDR2 SYGVQD (reference sequence). V was clipped by 2 bases and J by 3 bases, with 11 bases between them. The CDR3 runs to 14 residues. CDR3: CASSEDGQGYEQYF. The CDR3 DNA follows: TGCGCCAGCAGTGAGGATGGGCAGGGCTACGAGCAGTACTTC.

The chain links TRBV2 to TRBJ1-1; no firm D call. CDR1 and CDR2 from the germline V gene are SNHLY and FYNNEI. Trimming left V 7 bases short and J 0 bases short, with 9 bases between. There are 13 residues in the CDR3. CDR3 DNA sequence: TGTGCCAGCACTCAACTAATGAACACTGAAGCTTTCTTT. Residues: CASTQLMNTEAFF.

The chain has TRBV29-1 and TRBJ2-7; 11 nucleotides match TRBD2. In germline, CDR1 is SQVTM, CDR2 ANQGSEA. The CDR3 consists of 14 residues. The V gene end was trimmed by 7 bases and the J gene end by 6 bases; junction bases not matched to a gene: 11. CDR3 DNA: TGCAGCGCGGGGGGTAGCGGGAGGGTGCTCGAGCAGTACTTC. Translation: CSAGGSGRVLEQYF.

On this clone: An end of the junction differs from the germline gene, which may be a read error. This chain joins TRBV19 and TRBJ1-5; TRBD1 matches 10 bases. CDR1 is LNHDA and CDR2 is SQIVND in the germline V gene (reference sequence). The CDR3 totals 17 residues. The CDR3 DNA follows: TGTGCCAGTAGTCTACAAATCCGGGACAGGGGCAAACAGCCCCAGCATTTT. This translates into CASSLQIRDRGKQPQHF.

This chain joins TRBV6-1 and TRBJ2-5, with 7 bases aligning to TRBD2. Looked up from germline, CDR1 is MNHNS and CDR2 is SASEGT. V dropped 6 bases and J dropped 4; count of bases not matched to a gene: 8. The CDR3 sequence is 14 residues long. Here the CDR3 reads CASRAGLVRETQYF. CDR3 nucleotides: TGTGCCAGCAGGGCTGGACTAGTCCGAGAGACCCAGTACTTC.

The rearrangement uses TRBV9 and TRBJ1-5; D remains unclear. The V end was cut by 3 bases, the J end by 6 bases, with 4 bases between. Germline CDR1 is SGDLS and CDR2 is YYNGEE. The length of the CDR3 is 11 residues. The CDR3 is CASSAAQPQHF. CDR3 in DNA: TGTGCCAGCAGCGCGGCTCAGCCCCAGCATTTT.

The chain has TRBV27 and TRBJ2-1; D perhaps matches TRBD2 (7 bases). CDR1 is MNHEY and CDR2 is SMNVEV in the germline V gene (reference sequence). Trimming removed 5 bases at V and 3 bases at J, with 17 bases between. This CDR3 contains 16 residues. The chain's CDR3 is CASSKGEGDGYNEQFF. Written as DNA, the CDR3 is TGTGCCAGCAGTAAGGGGGAGGGAGATGGCTACAATGAGCAGTTCTTC.

This chain links TRBV28 with TRBJ2-4; 9 bases are shared with TRBD1. Germline V lookup: CDR1 MDHEN, CDR2 SYDVKM. V dropped 7 bases and J dropped 6; count of bases not matched to a gene: 10. This CDR3 spans 15 amino acids. In DNA form, the CDR3 reads TGTGCCAGCATCGCCGGGGGACAGGGACGAAACATTCAGTACTTC. Translating gives CASIAGGQGRNIQYF.

This chain uses TRBV7-2 with TRBJ1-3; 9 bases fit TRBD1. Germline CDR1 SGHTA, CDR2 FQGNSA. This CDR3 comprises 15 residues. The V segment lost 5 bases and the J segment 2 bases; nucleotides outside the gene matches: 4. The chain's CDR3 is CASSDRTGAGNTIYF. The CDR3 bases are TGTGCCAGCAGCGACCGGACAGGGGCTGGAAACACCATATATTTT.

This sequence joins TRBV4-2 and TRBJ2-1; TRBD2 aligns across 9 bases. Per germline, CDR1 LGHNA and CDR2 YNFKEQ. This CDR3 is 17 amino acids long. The ends lost 4 bases at V and 4 bases at J; junction bases unmatched: 11. DNA for the CDR3: TGTGCCAGCAGCCGAGATACCGGGACTAGCACTTACAATGAGCAGTTCTTC. This translates into CASSRDTGTSTYNEQFF.

The rearrangement links TRBV30 to TRBJ1-1; tentatively, D is TRBD1 (6 bases). CDR3 size: 13 residues. Germline-derived CDR1 and CDR2 are GTSNPN and SVGIG (reference sequence). Trimming pared 4 bases from V and 0 bases from J, leaving 9 bases between. The CDR3 region is CAWTQGLNTEAFF. CDR3 sequence (DNA): TGTGCCTGGACTCAGGGGTTGAACACTGAAGCTTTCTTT.

CDR3 nucleotides: TGTGCTAGTGGTTTGCGGACTAGCGGGAGGGGGGGTACGCAGTATTTT. Translated: CASGLRTSGRGGTQYF. The chain links TRBV12-5 to TRBJ2-3, with 15 bases lining up with TRBD2. The germline V gene encodes CDR1 LGHNT and CDR2 FRNRAP. CDR3 length equals 16 residues. After removal of 2 bases from V and 8 bases from J, the junction contained 5 bases not matched to a gene.

The V call is TRBV11-2, the J call TRBJ2-2; D gene ambiguous. The CDR3 covers 15 residues. CDR1 and CDR2 from the germline V gene are SGHAT and FQNNGV. Trimming removed 5 bases at V and 4 bases at J, with 14 bases between. CDR3: CASSPTTASTGELFF. CDR3 bases: TGTGCCAGCAGCCCCACTACCGCCTCCACCGGGGAGCTGTTTTTT.

The rearrangement joins TRBV11-2 to TRBJ2-5, with a tentative D call TRBD2 (6 bases). Trimming pared 1 base from V and 5 bases from J, leaving 11 bases between. The CDR3 extends over 14 amino acids. Germline CDR1 and CDR2: SGHAT and FQNNGV. This chain's CDR3 is CASSLAGTLETQYF. Here the CDR3 DNA reads TGTGCCAGCAGCTTAGCAGGGACTTTGGAGACCCAGTACTTC.

The rearrangement joins TRBV28 to TRBJ2-2; TRBD2 matches at 8 bases. J was trimmed by 1 base and V by 7 bases; bases with no gene match: 14. The length of the CDR3 is 18 residues. Germline CDR1 MDHEN, CDR2 SYDVKM. The chain's CDR3 is CASTLDRLATVNTGELFF. For the CDR3, the DNA is TGTGCCAGCACCTTGGATAGACTAGCGACCGTGAACACCGGGGAGCTGTTTTTT.

This clone has a single count. This rearrangement joins TRBV6-1 to TRBJ2-3, with a tentative D call TRBD1 (5 bases). The CDR3 sequence is 15 residues long. Trimming removed 3 bases from V and 0 bases from J, with 10 bases in between. Germline lookup yields CDR1 MNHNS and CDR2 SASEGT. The CDR3 reads CASSETVRSTDTQYF. In nucleotides, the CDR3 is TGTGCCAGCAGTGAGACAGTTCGAAGCACAGATACGCAGTATTTT.

The gene calls are TRBV5-4 and TRBJ2-7, with 7 bases lining up with TRBD1. This CDR3 comprises 14 residues. Losses at the gene ends were 5 bases for V and 5 bases for J; bases not matched to a gene: 10. Germline CDR1 reads SGHNT; CDR2 reads YYREEE (reference sequence). CDR3 sequence reads: CASRSRDSLDEQYF. CDR3 bases: TGTGCCAGCAGATCCAGGGACAGTCTCGACGAGCAGTACTTC.

The genes are TRBV28 and TRBJ2-3; TRBD1 agrees at 7 bases. CDR1 MDHEN and CDR2 SYDVKM come from the germline V gene. With 6 bases clipped from V and 2 bases from J, the junction kept 5 bases outside the gene matches. The CDR3 spans 14 residues. In DNA form, the CDR3 reads TGTGCCAGCAGCCCCGGACAGGACACAGATACGCAGTATTTT. This encodes CASSPGQDTDTQYF.

This clone was recorded once. CDR3 DNA sequence: TGTGCCAGCAGCGTACAGGGACAGGGCCATGAAAAACTGTTTTTT. This codes for CASSVQGQGHEKLFF. The rearrangement links TRBV9 to TRBJ1-4; TRBD1 agrees at 9 bases. The CDR3 contains 15 residues. CDR1 is SGDLS, CDR2 YYNGEE, per germline. V gave up 1 base and J gave up 6 bases; unmatched junction bases: 4.

This clone came up once. The V gene is TRBV7-3, the J gene TRBJ2-2; TRBD1 aligns across 10 bases. Trimming removed 1 base from V and 5 bases from J; junction bases left unmatched: 4. CDR1 is SGHTA and CDR2 is FQGTGA in the germline V gene. This CDR3 is 16 amino acids long. The CDR3 loop is CASSLSGGQGTGELFF. In DNA form, the CDR3 reads TGTGCCAGCAGCTTAAGTGGGGGACAGGGGACCGGGGAGCTGTTTTTT.

The V gene is TRBV19, the J gene TRBJ2-3; no definite D call. V was cut by 5 bases and J by 2 bases, with 14 bases left in between. The CDR3 has 15 amino acids. Germline V gene sequence: CDR1 LNHDA, CDR2 SQIVND (reference sequence). The CDR3 nucleotides are TGTGCCAGTAGTCCACCGGCGGCTATCACAGATACGCAGTATTTT. Protein: CASSPPAAITDTQYF.

The rearrangement uses TRBV28 and TRBJ1-1, with D unresolved. The CDR3 loop spans 11 amino acids. Trimming left V 3 bases short and J 4 bases short, with 3 bases between. Per the germline V gene, CDR1 is MDHEN and CDR2 is SYDVKM. CDR3 bases: TGTGCCAGCAGTTTTGCCACTGAAGCTTTCTTT. Its protein is CASSFATEAFF.

The chain couples TRBV28 to TRBJ2-7; tentatively, D is TRBD1 or TRBD2 (5 bases each). CDR1 is MDHEN, CDR2 SYDVKM, per germline. This CDR3 comprises 14 residues. The germline V and J ends were trimmed by 3 bases and 3 bases, with 12 bases remaining between them. Here the CDR3 reads CASSLGDFSYEQYF. The CDR3 DNA follows: TGTGCCAGCAGTTTGGGGGATTTCAGCTACGAGCAGTACTTC.

DNA for the CDR3: TGTGCCAGCAGTTTACATAGCGGATACTCCTACAATGAGCAGTTCTTC. Protein product: CASSLHSGYSYNEQFF. The chain is built from TRBV27 and TRBJ2-1, with a tentative D call TRBD2 (6 bases). This CDR3 has 16 residues. Germline lookup yields CDR1 MNHEY and CDR2 SMNVEV (reference sequence). V lost 2 bases, J lost 0 bases, and 11 bases lay in between.

V is TRBV4-2 and J is TRBJ2-2, with D uncertain. CDR3 size: 15 residues. Germline V gene sequence: CDR1 LGHNA, CDR2 YNFKEQ. The V end was cut by 0 bases, the J end by 3 bases, with 8 bases between. The DNA of the CDR3 is TGTGCCAGCAGCCAAGATTATCCTTACACCGGGGAGCTGTTTTTT. It yields the protein CASSQDYPYTGELFF.

The chain joins TRBV19 to TRBJ2-3, with D uncertain. Trimming removed 7 bases at V and 2 bases at J, with 13 bases between. The CDR3 loop spans 14 amino acids. Germline CDR1 reads LNHDA; CDR2 reads SQIVND (reference sequence). The CDR3 DNA follows: TGTGCCAGTACCATAGGGATCCTCACAGATACGCAGTATTTT. Residues: CASTIGILTDTQYF.

This chain uses TRBV18 with TRBJ2-1; 8 nucleotides match TRBD2. V was pared by 3 bases and J by 5 bases, with 21 bases of the junction left unmatched. This CDR3 region has 20 residues. Germline V lookup: CDR1 KGHSH, CDR2 LQKENI. For the CDR3, the DNA is TGTGCCAGCTCACCGGGGAACTTAGCGGGACTCCTGCCCTACGACAATGAGCAGTTCTTC. Its protein product is CASSPGNLAGLLPYDNEQFF.

The table lists this clone with a count of one. The genes are TRBV27 and TRBJ1-5; D might be TRBD1 (5 bases). Per germline, CDR1 MNHEY and CDR2 SMNVEV (reference sequence). The CDR3 contains 15 residues. V was cut by 2 bases and J by 0 bases, with 8 bases left in between. This chain's CDR3 is CASSLTGTSNQPQHF. The CDR3 bases are TGTGCCAGCAGTTTAACAGGAACTAGCAATCAGCCCCAGCATTTT.

This clone was observed once. This chain joins TRBV6-1 and TRBJ1-4, with no clear D. V shed 8 bases and J shed 4 bases, with 5 bases lying between them. This CDR3 spans 11 amino acids. Germline V gene data show CDR1 as MNHNS and CDR2 as SASEGT. CDR3 nucleotide sequence: TGTGCCAGCTCTATTAATGAAAAACTGTTTTTT. Its translation: CASSINEKLFF.